Listed below are T cell receptor beta chains from one sample, sequenced in a study of blood T cells in healthy people across ages. Via MiXCR, TCRdb re-called the 5' RACE reads, giving one row per CDR3 protein. This table has about 780,000 distinct CDR3 sequences, around 45% appearing once. Sequencing was performed on blood. The source of these receptors is a man at least 80 years old in good health. Both conserved end residues are part of each CDR3. Fields, in order: J gene, D gene, V gene, clone size, CDR3 protein, CDR3 DNA. The D gene is left open where the match is weak. Not every row has a clone size; where given, it reads once, few, many or a size class.

J gene: TRBJ2-3
D gene: TRBD1
V gene: TRBV7-2
clone size: many
CDR3 protein: CASSISGQRTDTQYF
CDR3 DNA: TGTGCCAGCAGCATATCGGGACAGCGTACAGATACGCAGTATTTT

J gene: TRBJ1-1
D gene: TRBD1
V gene: TRBV5-1
clone size: -
CDR3 protein: CASSFTGDGAFF
CDR3 DNA: TGCGCCAGCAGCTTTACAGGGGATGGAGCTTTCTTT

J gene: TRBJ1-5
D gene: -
V gene: TRBV9
clone size: few
CDR3 protein: CASSVGGNSNQPQHF
CDR3 DNA: TGTGCCAGCAGCGTAGGGGGGAATAGCAATCAGCCCCAGCATTTT

J gene: TRBJ2-7
D gene: -
V gene: TRBV4-2
clone size: -
CDR3 protein: CASSQDQAGEGYDEQYF
CDR3 DNA: TGTGCCAGCAGCCAAGATCAGGCAGGGGAGGGTTACGACGAGCAGTACTTC

J gene: TRBJ2-1
D gene: -
V gene: TRBV5-1
clone size: -
CDR3 protein: CASSSYLSSYNEQFF
CDR3 DNA: TGCGCCAGCAGCTCATACTTAAGCTCCTACAATGAGCAGTTCTTC

J gene: TRBJ1-1
D gene: -
V gene: TRBV12-3/TRBV12-4
clone size: many
CDR3 protein: CASSLDTGWDTEAFF
CDR3 DNA: TGTGCCAGCAGTTTAGATACAGGGTGGGACACTGAAGCTTTCTTT

J gene: TRBJ2-1
D gene: TRBD2
V gene: TRBV12-3/TRBV12-4
clone size: few
CDR3 protein: CASQYGVAGGARSSYNEQFF
CDR3 DNA: TGTGCCAGCCAATATGGCGTAGCGGGAGGCGCCCGTAGCTCCTACAATGAGCAGTTCTTC

J gene: TRBJ2-5
D gene: -
V gene: TRBV7-2
clone size: -
CDR3 protein: CASRIAGEIGETQYF
CDR3 DNA: TGTGCCAGCAGAATTGCCGGGGAGATAGGAGAGACCCAGTACTTC

J gene: TRBJ2-1
D gene: TRBD2
V gene: TRBV10-3
clone size: few
CDR3 protein: CAISPPGLAVGQFF
CDR3 DNA: TGTGCCATCAGCCCACCGGGACTAGCGGTAGGGCAGTTCTTC

J gene: TRBJ2-1
D gene: TRBD2
V gene: TRBV10-2
clone size: -
CDR3 protein: CASRQGLAGIEQFF
CDR3 DNA: TGCGCCAGCAGGCAGGGACTAGCGGGAATTGAGCAGTTCTTC

J gene: TRBJ2-7
D gene: TRBD1
V gene: TRBV18
clone size: few
CDR3 protein: CASSLGTGTASYEQYF
CDR3 DNA: TGTGCCAGCTCATTGGGAACCGGGACAGCGTCCTACGAGCAGTACTTC

J gene: TRBJ1-4
D gene: -
V gene: TRBV7-9
clone size: -
CDR3 protein: CASSLGDSSTNEKLVF
CDR3 DNA: TGTGCCAGCAGCCTAGGGGACTCTTCAACTAATGAAAAACTGGTTTTT

J gene: TRBJ2-7
D gene: -
V gene: TRBV24-1
clone size: -
CDR3 protein: CATSPAGVLSEQYF
CDR3 DNA: TGTGCCACCAGTCCGGCTGGGGTTCTTTCCGAGCAGTACTTC

J gene: TRBJ2-3
D gene: TRBD2
V gene: TRBV7-2
clone size: few
CDR3 protein: CASSWTSGRIDTQYF
CDR3 DNA: TGTGCCAGCAGTTGGACTAGCGGGAGGATAGATACGCAGTATTTT

J gene: TRBJ2-5
D gene: -
V gene: TRBV5-6
clone size: -
CDR3 protein: CASSLGMDIQRETQYF
CDR3 DNA: TGTGCCAGCAGCTTGGGCATGGACATTCAGAGAGAGACCCAGTACTTC

J gene: TRBJ2-3
D gene: TRBD2
V gene: TRBV7-3
clone size: -
CDR3 protein: CASSSLRAGGADTQYF
CDR3 DNA: TGTGCCAGCAGCTCCCTGAGGGCGGGAGGCGCAGATACGCAGTATTTT

J gene: TRBJ2-3
D gene: TRBD2
V gene: TRBV27
clone size: -
CDR3 protein: CASSLWGGSSDTQYF
CDR3 DNA: TGTGCCAGCAGTTTATGGGGCGGGAGTTCAGATACGCAGTATTTT

J gene: TRBJ2-7
D gene: TRBD2
V gene: TRBV9
clone size: few
CDR3 protein: CASSVDGLADYEQYF
CDR3 DNA: TGTGCCAGCAGCGTAGATGGCCTAGCGGATTACGAGCAGTACTTC

J gene: TRBJ1-5
D gene: TRBD1
V gene: TRBV20-1
clone size: -
CDR3 protein: CSAGDRLSNQPQHF
CDR3 DNA: TGCAGTGCAGGGGACAGATTAAGCAATCAGCCCCAGCATTTT

J gene: TRBJ2-7
D gene: -
V gene: TRBV6-5
clone size: -
CDR3 protein: CASTGQNSYEQYF
CDR3 DNA: TGTGCCAGCACTGGACAGAACTCCTACGAGCAGTACTTC

J gene: TRBJ2-5
D gene: -
V gene: TRBV12-3/TRBV12-4
clone size: few
CDR3 protein: CASTPSRGLYQETQYF
CDR3 DNA: TGTGCCAGCACACCTAGCAGAGGACTGTACCAAGAGACCCAGTACTTC

J gene: TRBJ2-1
D gene: -
V gene: TRBV4-2
clone size: -
CDR3 protein: CASSPQRTDSYNEQFF
CDR3 DNA: TGTGCCAGCAGCCCTCAGCGGACGGACTCCTACAATGAGCAGTTCTTC

J gene: TRBJ2-1
D gene: -
V gene: TRBV20-1
clone size: -
CDR3 protein: CSARGNRDTSYNEQFF
CDR3 DNA: TGCAGTGCTAGAGGTAACAGGGACACGTCCTACAATGAGCAGTTCTTC

J gene: TRBJ1-2
D gene: TRBD1
V gene: TRBV9
clone size: -
CDR3 protein: CASSDIWTGDGYTF
CDR3 DNA: TGTGCCAGCAGCGACATTTGGACAGGGGATGGCTACACCTTC

J gene: TRBJ2-4
D gene: TRBD2
V gene: TRBV15
clone size: -
CDR3 protein: CATSRDSSSGGFKNIQYF
CDR3 DNA: TGTGCCACCAGCAGAGATTCGTCTAGCGGGGGATTTAAAAACATTCAGTACTTC

J gene: TRBJ1-3
D gene: TRBD1
V gene: TRBV29-1
clone size: few
CDR3 protein: CSVWDRSSGNTIYF
CDR3 DNA: TGCAGCGTGTGGGACAGGAGCTCTGGAAACACCATATATTTT

J gene: TRBJ2-1
D gene: -
V gene: TRBV20-1
clone size: -
CDR3 protein: CSARRAESGYNEQFF
CDR3 DNA: TGCAGTGCTAGACGGGCGGAGTCCGGCTACAATGAGCAGTTCTTC

J gene: TRBJ2-3
D gene: -
V gene: TRBV7-9
clone size: few
CDR3 protein: CASIGGTQYF
CDR3 DNA: TGTGCCAGCATCGGGGGTACGCAGTATTTT

J gene: TRBJ2-1
D gene: -
V gene: TRBV20-1
clone size: -
CDR3 protein: CSADPGTNYNEQFF
CDR3 DNA: TGCAGTGCTGACCCGGGAACTAACTACAATGAGCAGTTCTTC

J gene: TRBJ1-6
D gene: -
V gene: TRBV20-1
clone size: -
CDR3 protein: CSAGVQLGSSPLHF
CDR3 DNA: TGCAGTGCAGGGGTCCAGTTGGGGAGCTCACCCCTCCACTTT